In its sample, the clone carrying this T cell receptor beta chain was seen a few times. The CDR3 is 18 amino acids. Trimming took 3 bases from V and 7 from J; bases not matched to a gene: 16. Per germline, CDR1 DFQATT and CDR2 SNEGSKA (reference sequence). This sample was taken from a study of T cell repertoires in cytomegalovirus infection. TCRdb used MiXCR to reprocess the reads, holding one entry per CDR3 protein. This repertoire shows 630,000 or so distinct CDR3 sequences, approximately 25% found once; its top ten account for under 8.5%. The sample was CD8+ T cells from PBMCs. The sequence was collected from a human donor in good health (CMV status not recorded). Some clones in this sample may be carry-over from other donors' samples. The chain joins TRBV20-1 to TRBJ2-4; 12 bases map to TRBD1. The CDR3 bases are TGCAGTGCTAGTCCATCGTACCGGGACAGGGGGCGCGAGAACATTCAGTACTTC. It translates to CSASPSYRDRGRENIQYF.